This T cell receptor (beta chain) emerged from a study of T cells in localized non-small cell lung cancer. Study-wide points: Highest T cell clonality was seen in uninvolved adjacent lung, surpassing that measured in tumor. The study detected a median roughly 57 of the top 100 tumor clones in adjacent lung.

Assay used: immunoSEQ multiplex PCR; TCRdb lists only in-frame clones, some missing. Here the sample spans 35,000 to 45,000 clones, around 79% being singletons. Trimming removed 7 bases from V and 0 bases from J, with 13 bases in between. Germline V gives CDR1 LNHDA, CDR2 SQIVND (reference sequence). The CDR3 covers 15 residues. With regard to this clone: The antigen is not known. It may be a read error: a sequence one base away is much more abundant. Within the sample, other DNA sequences also encode this same CDR3.

The input for sequencing was peripheral blood, taken before any cancer treatment. V usage is TRBV19 and J usage is TRBJ1-5, with TRBD1 as a possible D gene (5 bases). The sequence came from a male donor aged 60 or older with stage III squamous cell lung carcinoma. The CDR3 reads CASTSGLYSNQPQHF. The CDR3 nucleotides are TGTGCCAGTACCTCGGGACTTTATAGCAATCAGCCCCAGCATTTT.